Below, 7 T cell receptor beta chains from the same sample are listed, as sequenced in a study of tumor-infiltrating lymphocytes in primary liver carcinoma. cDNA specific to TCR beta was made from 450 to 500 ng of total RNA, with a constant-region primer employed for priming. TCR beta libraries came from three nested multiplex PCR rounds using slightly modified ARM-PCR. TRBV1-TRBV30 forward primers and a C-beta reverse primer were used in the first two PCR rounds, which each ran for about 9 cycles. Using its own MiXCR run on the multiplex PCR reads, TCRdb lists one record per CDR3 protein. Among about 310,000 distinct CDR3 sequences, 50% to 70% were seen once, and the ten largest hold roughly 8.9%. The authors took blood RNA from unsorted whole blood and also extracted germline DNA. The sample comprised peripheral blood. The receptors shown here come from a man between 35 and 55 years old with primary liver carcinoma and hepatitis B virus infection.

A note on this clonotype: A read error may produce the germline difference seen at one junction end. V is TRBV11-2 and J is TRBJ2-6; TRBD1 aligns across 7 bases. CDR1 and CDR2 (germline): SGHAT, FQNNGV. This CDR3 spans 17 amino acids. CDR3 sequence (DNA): TGTGCCAGCAGCTTGGGGGTACAGGGGTTTGGGGCCAACGTCCTGGCCTTC. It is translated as CASSLGVQGFGANVLAF.

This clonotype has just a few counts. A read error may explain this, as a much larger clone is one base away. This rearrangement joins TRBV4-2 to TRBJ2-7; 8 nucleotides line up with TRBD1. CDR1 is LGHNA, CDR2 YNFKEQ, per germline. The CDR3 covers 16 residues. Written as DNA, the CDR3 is TGTGCCAGCAGCCCCCAGGGGGCTCCCGGTTCCTGCGAGCAGTACTTC. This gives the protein CASSPQGAPGSCEQYF.

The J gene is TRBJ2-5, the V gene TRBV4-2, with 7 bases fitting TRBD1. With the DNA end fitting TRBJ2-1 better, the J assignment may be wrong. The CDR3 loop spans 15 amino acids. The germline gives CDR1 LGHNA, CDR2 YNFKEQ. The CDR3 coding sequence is TGTGCCAGCAGCCGAGGATTAGACAGGGCGGAGACCCAGTTCTTC. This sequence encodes CASSRGLDRAETQFF.

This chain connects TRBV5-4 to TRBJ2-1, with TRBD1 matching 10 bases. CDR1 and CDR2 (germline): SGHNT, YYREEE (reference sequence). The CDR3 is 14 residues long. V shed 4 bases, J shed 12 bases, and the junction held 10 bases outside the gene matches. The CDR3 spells CASSTRQGADGQFF. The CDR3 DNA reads TGTGCCAGCAGCACGCGACAGGGGGCTGATGGGCAGTTCTTC.

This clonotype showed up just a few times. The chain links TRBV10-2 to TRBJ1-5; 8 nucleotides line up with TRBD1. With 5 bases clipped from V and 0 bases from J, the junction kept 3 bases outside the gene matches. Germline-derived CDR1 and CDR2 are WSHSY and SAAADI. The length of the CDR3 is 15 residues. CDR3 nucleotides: TGCGCCAGCAGTAGGGACAGGTATAGCAATCAGCCCCAGCATTTT. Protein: CASSRDRYSNQPQHF.

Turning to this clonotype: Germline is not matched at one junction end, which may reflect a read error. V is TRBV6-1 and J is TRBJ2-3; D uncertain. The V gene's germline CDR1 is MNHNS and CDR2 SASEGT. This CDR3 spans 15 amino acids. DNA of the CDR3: TGTGCCGGCAGTGAAGGTAGCTGGCCTGCAGATACGCATTATTTT. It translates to CAGSEGSWPADTHYF.

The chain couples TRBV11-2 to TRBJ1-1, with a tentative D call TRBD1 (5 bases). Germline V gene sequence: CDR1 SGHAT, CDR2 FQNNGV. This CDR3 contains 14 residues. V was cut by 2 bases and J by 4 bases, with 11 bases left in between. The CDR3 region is CASSLPGSCTEAFF. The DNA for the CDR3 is TGTGCCAGCAGCTTACCAGGGAGTTGCACTGAAGCTTTCTTT.